This TCR beta chain originates from a study of T-cell reconstitution after alpha-beta-depleted transplantation in children. It was with unique molecular identifiers that the TCRbeta library was prepared. Via MiXCR, TCRdb re-called the PCR reads, giving one row per CDR3 protein. The repertoire consists of 450,000 to 500,000 distinct CDR3 sequences, with approximately 12% occurring once and the leading ten covering under 7%. The receptor was derived from a human donor who donated a stem cell graft to a child with combined immunodeficiency. Sequences were derived from PBMCs from the stem cell graft donor, sampled from the stem cell graft.

The CDR3 region is CASSQGPVTSGNTIYF. DNA of the CDR3: TGTGCCAGCAGCCAAGGACCGGTAACCTCTGGAAACACCATATATTTT. The J gene is TRBJ1-3, the V gene TRBV4-2, with D hard to call. This CDR3 spans 16 amino acids. From germline, CDR1 is LGHNA and CDR2 YNFKEQ. V lost 1 base and J 0 bases, leaving 10 bases between the germline ends.